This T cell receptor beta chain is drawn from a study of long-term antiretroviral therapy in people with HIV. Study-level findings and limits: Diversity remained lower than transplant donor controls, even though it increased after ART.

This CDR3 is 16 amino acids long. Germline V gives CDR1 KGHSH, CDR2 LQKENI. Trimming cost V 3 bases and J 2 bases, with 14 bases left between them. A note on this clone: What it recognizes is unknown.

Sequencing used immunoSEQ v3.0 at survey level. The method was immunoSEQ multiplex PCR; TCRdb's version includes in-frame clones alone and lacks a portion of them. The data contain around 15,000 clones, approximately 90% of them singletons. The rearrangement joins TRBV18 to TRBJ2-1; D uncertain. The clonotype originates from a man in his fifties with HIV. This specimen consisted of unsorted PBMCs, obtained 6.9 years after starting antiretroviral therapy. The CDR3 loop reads CASSPEQAVTYNEQFF. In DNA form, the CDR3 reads TGTGCCAGCTCACCGGAGCAGGCTGTGACCTACAATGAGCAGTTCTTC. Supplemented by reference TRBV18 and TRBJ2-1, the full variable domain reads NAGVMQNPRHLVRRRGQEARLRCSPMKGHSHVYWYRQLPEEGLKFMVYLQKENIIDESGMPKERFSAEFPKEGPSILRIQQVVRGDSAAYFCASSPEQAVTYNEQFFGPGTRLTVL.